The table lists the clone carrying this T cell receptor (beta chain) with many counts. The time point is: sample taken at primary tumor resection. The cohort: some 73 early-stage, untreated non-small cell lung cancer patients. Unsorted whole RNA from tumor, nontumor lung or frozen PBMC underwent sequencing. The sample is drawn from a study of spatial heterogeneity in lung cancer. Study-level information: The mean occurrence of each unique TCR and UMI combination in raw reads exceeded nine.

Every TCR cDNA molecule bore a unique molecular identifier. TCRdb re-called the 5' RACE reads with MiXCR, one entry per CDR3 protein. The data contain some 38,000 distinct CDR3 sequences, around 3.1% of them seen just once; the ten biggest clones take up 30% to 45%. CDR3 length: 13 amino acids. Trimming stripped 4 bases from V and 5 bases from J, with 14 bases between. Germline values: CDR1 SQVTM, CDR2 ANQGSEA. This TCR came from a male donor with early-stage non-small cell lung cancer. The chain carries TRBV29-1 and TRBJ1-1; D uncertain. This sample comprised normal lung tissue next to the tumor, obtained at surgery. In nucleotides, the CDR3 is TGCAGCGTTGTTAAAGCCGTCCAGACTGAAGCTTTCTTT. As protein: CSVVKAVQTEAFF. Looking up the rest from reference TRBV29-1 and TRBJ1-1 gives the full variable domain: SAVISQKPSRDICQRGTSLTIQCQVDSQVTMMFWYRQQPGQSLTLIATANQGSEATYESGFVIDKFPISRPNLTFSTLTVSNMSPEDSSIYLCSVVKAVQTEAFFGQGTRLTVV.